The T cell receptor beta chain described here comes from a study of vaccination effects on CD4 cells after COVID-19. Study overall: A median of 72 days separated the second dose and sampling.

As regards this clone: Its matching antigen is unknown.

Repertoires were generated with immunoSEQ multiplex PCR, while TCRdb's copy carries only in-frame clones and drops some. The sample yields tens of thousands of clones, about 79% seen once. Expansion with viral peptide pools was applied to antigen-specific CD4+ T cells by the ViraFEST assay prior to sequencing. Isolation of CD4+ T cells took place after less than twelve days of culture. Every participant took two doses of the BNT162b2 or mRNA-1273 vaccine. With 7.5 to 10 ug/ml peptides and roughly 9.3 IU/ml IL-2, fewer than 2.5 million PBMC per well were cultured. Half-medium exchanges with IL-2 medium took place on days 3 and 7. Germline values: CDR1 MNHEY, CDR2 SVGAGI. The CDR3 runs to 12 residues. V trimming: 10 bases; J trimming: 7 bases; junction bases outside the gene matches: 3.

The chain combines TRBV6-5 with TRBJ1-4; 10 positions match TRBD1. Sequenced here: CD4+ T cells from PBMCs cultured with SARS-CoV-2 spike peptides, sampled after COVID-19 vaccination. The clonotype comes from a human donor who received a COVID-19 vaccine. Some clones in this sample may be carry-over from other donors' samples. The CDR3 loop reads CATGQGREKLFF. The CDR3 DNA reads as TGTGCCACGGGACAGGGGCGTGAAAAACTGTTTTTT.